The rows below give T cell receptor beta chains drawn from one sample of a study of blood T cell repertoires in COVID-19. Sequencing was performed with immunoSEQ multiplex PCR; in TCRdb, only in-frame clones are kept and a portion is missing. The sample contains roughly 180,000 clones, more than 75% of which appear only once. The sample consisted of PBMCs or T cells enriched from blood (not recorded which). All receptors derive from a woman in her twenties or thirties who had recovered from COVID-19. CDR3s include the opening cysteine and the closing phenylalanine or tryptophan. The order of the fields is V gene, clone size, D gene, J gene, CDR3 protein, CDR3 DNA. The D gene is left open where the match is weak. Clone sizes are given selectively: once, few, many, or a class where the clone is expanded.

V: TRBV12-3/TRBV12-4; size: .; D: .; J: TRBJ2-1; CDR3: CASSYAGEQFF; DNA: TGTGCCAGCAGTTATGCGGGTGAGCAGTTCTTC
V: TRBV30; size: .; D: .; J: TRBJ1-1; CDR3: CAWSVPGRKTEAFF; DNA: TGTGCCTGGAGTGTACCTGGGCGTAAAACTGAAGCTTTCTTT
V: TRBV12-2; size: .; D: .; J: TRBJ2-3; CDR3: CASRLAPLAGGPLSTDTQYF; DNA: TGTGCAAGTCGCTTAGCCCCGCTAGCGGGAGGGCCGTTAAGCACAGATACGCAGTATTTT
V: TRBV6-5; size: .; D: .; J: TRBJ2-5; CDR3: CASSYSKVEGAQYF; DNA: TGTGCCAGCAGTTACTCGAAGGTTGAAGGGGCCCAGTACTTC
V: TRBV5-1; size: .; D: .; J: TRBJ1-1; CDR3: CASSGGRGSDTEAFF; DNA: TGCGCCAGCAGCGGAGGCCGAGGATCGGACACTGAAGCTTTCTTT
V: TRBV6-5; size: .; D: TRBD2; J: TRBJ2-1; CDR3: CASSRTSGISEQFF; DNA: TGTGCCAGCAGCCGGACTAGCGGGATATCTGAGCAGTTCTTC
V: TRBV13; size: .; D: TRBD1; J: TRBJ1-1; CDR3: CATGQANTEAFF; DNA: TGTGCCACGGGACAGGCGAACACTGAAGCTTTCTTT
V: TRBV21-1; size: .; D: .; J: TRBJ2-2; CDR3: CASSKHGGSGELFF; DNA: TGTGCCAGCAGCAAACACGGGGGGTCCGGGGAGCTGTTTTTT
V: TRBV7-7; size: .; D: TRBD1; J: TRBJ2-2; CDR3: CASSLITGVNGELFF; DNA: TGTGCCAGCAGCTTAATTACAGGGGTGAACGGGGAGCTGTTTTTT
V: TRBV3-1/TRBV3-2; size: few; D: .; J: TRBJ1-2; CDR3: CASSQERQGGYGYTF; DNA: TGTGCCAGCAGCCAAGAGAGGCAGGGTGGCTATGGCTACACCTTC
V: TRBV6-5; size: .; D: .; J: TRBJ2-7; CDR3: CASSQGSSYEQYF; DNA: TGTGCCAGCAGTCAGGGGAGCTCCTACGAGCAGTACTTC
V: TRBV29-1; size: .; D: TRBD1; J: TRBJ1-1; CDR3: CSGGQGNTEAFF; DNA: TGCAGCGGAGGACAGGGGAACACTGAAGCTTTCTTT
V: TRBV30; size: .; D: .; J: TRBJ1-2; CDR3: CAWAPKDTGSYGYTF; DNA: TGTGCCTGGGCTCCCAAGGACACAGGATCATATGGCTACACCTTC
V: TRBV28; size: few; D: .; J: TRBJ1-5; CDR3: CAGDNQPQHF; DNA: TGTGCCGGAGACAATCAGCCCCAGCATTTT
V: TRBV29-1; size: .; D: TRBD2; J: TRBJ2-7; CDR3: CSVEDGAGTSGSGGYEQYF; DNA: TGCAGCGTTGAAGATGGTGCCGGGACTAGCGGGAGCGGGGGCTACGAGCAGTACTTC
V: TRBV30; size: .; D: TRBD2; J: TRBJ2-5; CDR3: CAWTNGRARETQYF; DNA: TGTGCCTGGACGAACGGGAGGGCCAGAGAGACCCAGTACTTC
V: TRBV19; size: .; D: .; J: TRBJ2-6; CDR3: CASSIESHVWGRDSTGANVLTF; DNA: TGTGCCAGTAGTATAGAAAGCCATGTGTGGGGACGGGACTCAACTGGGGCCAACGTCCTGACTTTC
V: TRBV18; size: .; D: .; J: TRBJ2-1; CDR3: CASSPTEGLGEQFF; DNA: TGTGCCAGCTCACCGACGGAGGGCCTTGGTGAGCAGTTCTTC
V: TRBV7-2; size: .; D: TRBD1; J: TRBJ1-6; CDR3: CASSSDRGNSPLHF; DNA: TGTGCCAGCAGCTCGGACAGGGGAAATTCACCCCTCCACTTT
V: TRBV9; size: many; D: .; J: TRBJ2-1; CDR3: CASSTSPRNEQFF; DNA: TGTGCCAGCAGCACTTCTCCGAGGAATGAGCAGTTCTTC
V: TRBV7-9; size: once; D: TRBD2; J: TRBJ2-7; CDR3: CASSPNRGSGSGEQYF; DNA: TGTGCCAGCAGCCCGAATCGGGGTAGCGGGAGCGGGGAGCAGTACTTC
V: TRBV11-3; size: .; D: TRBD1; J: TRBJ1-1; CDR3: CASSFFIRTGTEAFF; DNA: TGTGCCAGCAGCTTTTTTATTCGGACAGGCACTGAAGCTTTCTTT
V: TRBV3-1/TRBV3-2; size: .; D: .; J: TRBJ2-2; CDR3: CASSQVHIAGSGELFF; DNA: TGTGCCAGCAGCCAAGTCCATATCGCGGGGTCCGGGGAGCTGTTTTTT
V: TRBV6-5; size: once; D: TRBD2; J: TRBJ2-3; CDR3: CASSFPGGDTQYF; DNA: TGTGCCAGCAGTTTCCCCGGGGGGGATACGCAGTATTTT
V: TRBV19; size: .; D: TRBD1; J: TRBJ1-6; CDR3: CATRTGQGLAPLHF; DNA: TGTGCCACCAGAACGGGACAGGGGCTCGCACCCCTCCACTTT